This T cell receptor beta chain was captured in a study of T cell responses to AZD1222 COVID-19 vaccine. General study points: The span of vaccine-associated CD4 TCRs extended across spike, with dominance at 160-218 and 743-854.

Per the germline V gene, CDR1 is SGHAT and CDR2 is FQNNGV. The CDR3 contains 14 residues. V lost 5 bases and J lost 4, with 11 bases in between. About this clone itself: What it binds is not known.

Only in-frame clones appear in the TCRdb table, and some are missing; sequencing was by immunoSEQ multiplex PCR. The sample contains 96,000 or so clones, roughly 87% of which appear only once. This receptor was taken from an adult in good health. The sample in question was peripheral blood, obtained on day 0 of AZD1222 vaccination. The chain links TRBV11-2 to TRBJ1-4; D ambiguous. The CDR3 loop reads CASSKQPINEKLFF. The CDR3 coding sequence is TGTGCCAGCAGCAAACAGCCTATTAATGAAAAACTGTTTTTT.